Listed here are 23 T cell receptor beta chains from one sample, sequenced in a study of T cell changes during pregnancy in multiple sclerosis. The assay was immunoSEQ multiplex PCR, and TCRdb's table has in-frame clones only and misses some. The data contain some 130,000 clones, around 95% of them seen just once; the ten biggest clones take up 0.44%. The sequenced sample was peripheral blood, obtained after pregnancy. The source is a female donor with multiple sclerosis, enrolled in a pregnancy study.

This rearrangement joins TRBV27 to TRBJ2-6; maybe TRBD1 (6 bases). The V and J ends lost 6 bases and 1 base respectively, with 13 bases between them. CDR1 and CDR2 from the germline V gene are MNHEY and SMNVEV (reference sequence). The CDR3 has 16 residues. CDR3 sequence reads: CASSLLTGSGANVLTF. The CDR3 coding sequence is TGTGCCAGCAGCCTCCTCACAGGGTCTGGGGCCAACGTCCTGACTTTC.

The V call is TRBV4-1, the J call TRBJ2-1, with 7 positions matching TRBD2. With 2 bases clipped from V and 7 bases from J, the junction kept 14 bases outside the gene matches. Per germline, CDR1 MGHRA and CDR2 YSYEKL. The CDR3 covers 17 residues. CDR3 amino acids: CASSQFGGRSSVNEQFF. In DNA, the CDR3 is TGCGCCAGCAGCCAATTCGGCGGGAGAAGTAGCGTAAATGAGCAGTTCTTC.

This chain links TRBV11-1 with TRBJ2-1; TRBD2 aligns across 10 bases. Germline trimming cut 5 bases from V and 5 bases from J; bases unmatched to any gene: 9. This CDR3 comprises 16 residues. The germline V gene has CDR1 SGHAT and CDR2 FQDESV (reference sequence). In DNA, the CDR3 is TGTGCCAGCAGCCGGTATCTAGCGGGAGCGGACAATGAGCAGTTCTTC. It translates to CASSRYLAGADNEQFF.

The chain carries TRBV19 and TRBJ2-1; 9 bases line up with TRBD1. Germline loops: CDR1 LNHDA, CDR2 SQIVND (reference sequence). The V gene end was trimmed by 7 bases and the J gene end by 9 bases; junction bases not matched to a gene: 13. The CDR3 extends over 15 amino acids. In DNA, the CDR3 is TGTGCCAGTATGGGCTCCGGGACAGGGATCATTGAGCAGTTCTTC. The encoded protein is CASMGSGTGIIEQFF.

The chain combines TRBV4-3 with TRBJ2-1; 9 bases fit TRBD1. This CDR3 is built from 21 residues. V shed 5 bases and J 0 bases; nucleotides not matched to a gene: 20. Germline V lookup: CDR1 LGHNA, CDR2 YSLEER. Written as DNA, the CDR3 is TGCGCCAGCAGCTATAAACTAGGGACAGGGAATCTCCCGGGCTCCTACAATGAGCAGTTCTTC. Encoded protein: CASSYKLGTGNLPGSYNEQFF.

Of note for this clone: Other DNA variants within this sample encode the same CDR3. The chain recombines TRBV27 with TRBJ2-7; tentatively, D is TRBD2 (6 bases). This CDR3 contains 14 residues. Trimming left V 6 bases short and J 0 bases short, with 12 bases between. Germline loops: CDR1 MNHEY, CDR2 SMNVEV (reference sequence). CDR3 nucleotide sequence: TGTGCCAGCAGCCTTTCCGGGAGCTCCTACGAGCAGTACTTC. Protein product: CASSLSGSSYEQYF.

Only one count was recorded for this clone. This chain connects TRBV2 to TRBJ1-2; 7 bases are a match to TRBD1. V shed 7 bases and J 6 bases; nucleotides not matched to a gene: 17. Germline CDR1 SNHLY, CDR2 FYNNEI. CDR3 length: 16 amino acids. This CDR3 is CASTWDRAALFNGYTF. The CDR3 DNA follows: TGTGCCAGCACTTGGGACAGAGCGGCCCTTTTTAATGGCTACACCTTC. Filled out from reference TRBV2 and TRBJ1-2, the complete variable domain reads EPEVTQTPSHQVTQMGQEVILRCVPISNHLYFYWYRQILGQKVEFLVSFYNNEISEKSEIFDDQFSVERPDGSNFTLKIRSTKLEDSAMYFCASTWDRAALFNGYTFGSGTRLTVV.

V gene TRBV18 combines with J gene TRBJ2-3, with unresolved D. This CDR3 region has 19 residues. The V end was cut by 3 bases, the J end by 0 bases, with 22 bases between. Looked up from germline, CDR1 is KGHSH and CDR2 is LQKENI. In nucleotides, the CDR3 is TGTGCCAGCTCACCCCTCGCTGGCGGTTTCATGGTTAGCACAGATACGCAGTATTTT. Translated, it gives CASSPLAGGFMVSTDTQYF. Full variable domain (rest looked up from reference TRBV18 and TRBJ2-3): NAGVMQNPRHLVRRRGQEARLRCSPMKGHSHVYWYRQLPEEGLKFMVYLQKENIIDESGMPKERFSAEFPKEGPSILRIQQVVRGDSAAYFCASSPLAGGFMVSTDTQYFGPGTRLTVL.

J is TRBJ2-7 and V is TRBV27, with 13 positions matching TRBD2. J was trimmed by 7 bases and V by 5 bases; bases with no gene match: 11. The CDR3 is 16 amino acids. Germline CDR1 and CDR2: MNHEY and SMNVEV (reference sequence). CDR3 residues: CASSPPGLAGFREQYF. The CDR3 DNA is TGTGCCAGCAGTCCCCCGGGACTAGCGGGGTTTAGAGAGCAGTACTTC.

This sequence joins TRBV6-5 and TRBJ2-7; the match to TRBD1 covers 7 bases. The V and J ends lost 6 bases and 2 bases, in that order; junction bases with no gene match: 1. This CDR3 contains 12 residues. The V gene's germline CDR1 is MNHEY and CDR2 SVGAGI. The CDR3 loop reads CASSTGAYEQYF. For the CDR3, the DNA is TGTGCCAGCAGCACAGGGGCCTACGAGCAGTACTTC.

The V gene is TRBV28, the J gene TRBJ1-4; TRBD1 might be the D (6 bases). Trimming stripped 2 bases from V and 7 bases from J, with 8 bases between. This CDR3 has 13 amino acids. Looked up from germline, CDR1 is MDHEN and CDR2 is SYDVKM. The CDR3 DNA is TGTGCCAGCAGTTTAGGGGGCGTTGAAAAACTGTTTTTT. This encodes CASSLGGVEKLFF.

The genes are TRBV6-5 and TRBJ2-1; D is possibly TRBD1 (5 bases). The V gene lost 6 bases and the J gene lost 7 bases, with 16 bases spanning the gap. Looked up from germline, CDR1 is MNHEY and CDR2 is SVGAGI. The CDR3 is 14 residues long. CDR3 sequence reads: CASSDISGFNEQFF. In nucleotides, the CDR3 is TGTGCCAGCAGCGACATATCAGGGTTTAATGAGCAGTTCTTC.

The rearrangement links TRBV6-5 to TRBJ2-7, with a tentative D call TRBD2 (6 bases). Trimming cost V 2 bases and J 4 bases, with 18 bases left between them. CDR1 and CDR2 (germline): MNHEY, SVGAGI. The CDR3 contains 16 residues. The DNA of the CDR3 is TGTGCCAGCAGTTACGGGACGGCGGGGTCTCGGTACGAGCAGTACTTC. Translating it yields CASSYGTAGSRYEQYF.

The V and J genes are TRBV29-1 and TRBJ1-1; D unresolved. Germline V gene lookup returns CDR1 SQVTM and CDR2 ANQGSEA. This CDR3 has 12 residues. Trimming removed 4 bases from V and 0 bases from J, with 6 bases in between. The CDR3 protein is CSVAVMNTEAFF. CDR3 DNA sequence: TGCAGCGTTGCAGTCATGAACACTGAAGCTTTCTTT.

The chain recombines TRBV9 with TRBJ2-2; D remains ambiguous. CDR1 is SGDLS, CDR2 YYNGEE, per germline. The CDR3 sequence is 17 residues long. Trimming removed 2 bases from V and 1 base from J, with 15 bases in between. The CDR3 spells CASSVVPVARNTGELFF. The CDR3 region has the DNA TGTGCCAGCAGCGTCGTACCAGTGGCTAGGAACACCGGGGAGCTGTTTTTT.

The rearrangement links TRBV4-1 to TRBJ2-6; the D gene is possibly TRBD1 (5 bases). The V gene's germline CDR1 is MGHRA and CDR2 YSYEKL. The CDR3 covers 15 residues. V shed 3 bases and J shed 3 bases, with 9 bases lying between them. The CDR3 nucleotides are TGCGCCAGCAGCCACCAGGGAAGTGGGGCCAACGTCCTGACTTTC. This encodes CASSHQGSGANVLTF.

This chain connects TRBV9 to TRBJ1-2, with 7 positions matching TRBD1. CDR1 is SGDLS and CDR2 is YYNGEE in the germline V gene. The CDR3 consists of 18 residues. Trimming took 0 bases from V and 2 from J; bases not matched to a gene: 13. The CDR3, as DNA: TGTGCCAGCAGCGTAGGGGTATTAGGGGACAGAAAAAACTATGGCTACACCTTC. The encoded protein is CASSVGVLGDRKNYGYTF.

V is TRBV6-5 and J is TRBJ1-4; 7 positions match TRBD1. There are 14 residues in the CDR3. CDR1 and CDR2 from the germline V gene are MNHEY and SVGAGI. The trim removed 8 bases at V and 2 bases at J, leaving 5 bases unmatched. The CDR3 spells CASRRQGTNEKLFF. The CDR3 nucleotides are TGTGCCAGCCGCCGACAGGGCACTAATGAAAAACTGTTTTTT.

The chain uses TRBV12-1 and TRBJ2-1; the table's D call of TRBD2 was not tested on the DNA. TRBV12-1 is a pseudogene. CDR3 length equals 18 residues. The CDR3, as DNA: TGTGCCAGCAGCTTCCCCGGACTAGCGGGAGGCTCCTACAATGAGCAGTTCTTC. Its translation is CASSFPGLAGGSYNEQFF.

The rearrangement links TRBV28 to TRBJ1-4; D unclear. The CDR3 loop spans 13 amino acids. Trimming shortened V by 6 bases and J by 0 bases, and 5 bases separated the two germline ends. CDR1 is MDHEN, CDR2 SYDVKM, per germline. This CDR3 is CASSPATNEKLFF. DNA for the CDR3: TGTGCCAGCAGCCCAGCAACTAATGAAAAACTGTTTTTT.

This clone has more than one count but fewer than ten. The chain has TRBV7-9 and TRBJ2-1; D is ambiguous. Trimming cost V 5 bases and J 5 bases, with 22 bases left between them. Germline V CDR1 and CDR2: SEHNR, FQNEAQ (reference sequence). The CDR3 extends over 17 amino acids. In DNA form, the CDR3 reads TGTGCCAGCAGCATCCTTCCTGGTGGCGGAAACAACAATGAGCAGTTCTTC. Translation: CASSILPGGGNNNEQFF.

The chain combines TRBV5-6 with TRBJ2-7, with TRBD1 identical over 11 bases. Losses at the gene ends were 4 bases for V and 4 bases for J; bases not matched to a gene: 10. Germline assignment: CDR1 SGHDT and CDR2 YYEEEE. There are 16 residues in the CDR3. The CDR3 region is CASSTTGQGARYEQYF. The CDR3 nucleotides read TGTGCCAGCAGCACAACCGGACAGGGGGCGCGGTACGAGCAGTACTTC.

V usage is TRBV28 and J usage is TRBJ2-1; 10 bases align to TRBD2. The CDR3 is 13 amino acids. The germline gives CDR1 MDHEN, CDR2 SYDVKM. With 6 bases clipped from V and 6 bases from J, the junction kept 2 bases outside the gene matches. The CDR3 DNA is TGTGCCAGCAGCCCTAGCGGGAGCAATGAGCAGTTCTTC. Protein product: CASSPSGSNEQFF.